This TCR beta chain was found in a study of blood T cell repertoires in COVID-19. Cohort placement rested on clinical history that participants reported themselves. The recovered donors of Cohort 3 showed two negative PCRs, clearance, or symptom resolution. This CDR3 comprises 15 residues. Germline V gene data show CDR1 as MNHEY and CDR2 as SVGEGT. V was clipped by 2 bases and J by 2 bases, with 12 bases between them. The table came from immunoSEQ multiplex PCR; TCRdb's copy has only in-frame clones and leaves some out. The table includes more than 350,000 clones, around 87% detected once. This receptor was identified in a woman aged 50 to 60 who had recovered from COVID-19. The V call is TRBV6-2 or TRBV6-3, the J call TRBJ2-5, with a tentative D call TRBD1 (6 bases). Material: PBMCs or T cells enriched from blood (not recorded which). For the CDR3, the DNA is TGTGCCAGCAGTTACGGCAGGGGATGGCAAGAGACCCAGTACTTC. Residues: CASSYGRGWQETQYF.